Following are 24 T cell receptor beta chains from one sample sequenced in a study of CD8+ T cells in alopecia areata. RNA extraction and reverse transcription yielded cDNA as sequencing template. Here immunoSEQ multiplex PCR was the method, and the copy in TCRdb shows in-frame clones only, minus some. The sample lists 250,000 or so clones, under 70% occurring once. Sequenced material: CD4+ T cells sorted from blood, taken at week 0. The receptors shown here come from a human donor with alopecia areata.

This clone came up a few times. The chain has TRBV6-6 and TRBJ2-3; TRBD2 might be the D (6 bases). CDR3 length: 12 amino acids. Trimming took off 5 bases at V and 4 bases at J, with 7 bases between the two ends. Germline V lookup: CDR1 MNHNY, CDR2 SVGAGI (reference sequence). Written as DNA, the CDR3 is TGTGCCAGCAGTCCTAGCGCAGATACGCAGTATTTT. Translated: CASSPSADTQYF.

The chain combines TRBV19 with TRBJ2-7; TRBD1 is a possible D gene (5 bases). There are 14 residues in the CDR3. Between the trimmed V and J ends, which lost 3 bases and 2 bases, there was a span of 11 bases. Germline V gene lookup returns CDR1 LNHDA and CDR2 SQIVND (reference sequence). This CDR3 reads CASSIDRWAYEQYF. The CDR3 DNA follows: TGTGCCAGTAGTATCGACAGATGGGCCTACGAGCAGTACTTC.

The rearrangement links TRBV23-1 to TRBJ2-7; maybe TRBD1 (5 bases). TRBV23-1 is identified as an open reading frame with a role that is uncertain. The CDR3 extends over 14 amino acids. V lost 4 bases and J 6 bases, leaving 16 bases between the germline ends. The CDR3 DNA reads TGCGCCAGCAGTCCGACCGGGCCCCAGGGCGAGCAGTACTTC. Translating gives CASSPTGPQGEQYF.

The gene calls are TRBV5-1 and TRBJ2-5; 8 nucleotides agree with TRBD1. The CDR3 runs 13 residues. The ends lost 4 bases at V and 4 bases at J; junction bases unmatched: 3. CDR1 is SGHRS and CDR2 is YFSETQ in the germline V gene. The chain's CDR3 is CASSRQGSETQYF. Written as DNA, the CDR3 is TGCGCCAGCAGCCGACAGGGGTCAGAGACCCAGTACTTC.

V and J are TRBV25-1 and TRBJ2-7; the D is unclear. The germline gives CDR1 MGHDK, CDR2 SYGVNS. The CDR3 spans 12 residues. Trimming cost V 6 bases and J 6 bases, with 12 bases left between them. This CDR3 reads CASRRGVGEQYF. The CDR3 DNA reads as TGTGCCAGCAGGAGAGGCGTGGGCGAGCAGTACTTC.

This chain connects TRBV5-6 to TRBJ1-1; D is unclear. Looked up from germline, CDR1 is SGHDT and CDR2 is YYEEEE. The CDR3 spans 14 residues. V was cut by 4 bases and J by 4 bases, with 14 bases left in between. In DNA form, the CDR3 reads TGTGCCAGCAGCGCGCCCGGCCGTCGCACTGAAGCTTTCTTT. As protein: CASSAPGRRTEAFF.

The chain has TRBV4-3 and TRBJ2-5, with D possibly TRBD1 on 6 matching bases. Germline CDR1 LGHNA, CDR2 YSLEER. V lost 0 bases, J lost 5 bases, and 10 bases lay in between. This CDR3 region has 14 residues. The CDR3 region is CASSQERGTETQYF. The DNA of the CDR3 is TGCGCCAGCAGCCAAGAGAGGGGGACGGAGACCCAGTACTTC.

This chain uses TRBV30 with TRBJ1-1; D call uncertain. V was clipped by 0 bases and J by 3 bases, with 14 bases between them. The CDR3 spans 15 residues. Germline V CDR1 and CDR2: GTSNPN, SVGIG (reference sequence). CDR3 in amino acids: CAWSVRGPTYTEAFF. The CDR3 nucleotides read TGTGCCTGGAGTGTACGCGGGCCCACTTACACTGAAGCTTTCTTT.

In regard to this clone: The same CDR3 arises from other DNA sequences in this sample as well. The V call is TRBV7-2, the J call TRBJ2-7; 9 nucleotides align to TRBD1. The trim removed 3 bases at V and 3 bases at J, leaving 3 bases unmatched. The CDR3 covers 14 residues. CDR1 is SGHTA and CDR2 is FQGNSA in the germline V gene. In DNA form, the CDR3 reads TGTGCCAGCAGCTTCGGACAGGGGAACTACGAGCAGTACTTC. Amino acid sequence: CASSFGQGNYEQYF.

The CDR3, as DNA: TGTGCCTGGAGTCTCCGGATAGCTAACTATGGCTACACCTTC. Protein sequence: CAWSLRIANYGYTF. The chain has TRBV30 and TRBJ1-2, with D unresolved. This CDR3 has 14 amino acids. With 2 bases removed from V and 0 bases from J, the gap between germline ends came to 10 bases. CDR1 is GTSNPN, CDR2 SVGIG, per germline (reference sequence).

In DNA, the CDR3 is TGCAGCGTAGAGGGGACTAGCCGGAACATTCAGTACTTC. As protein: CSVEGTSRNIQYF. The J gene is TRBJ2-4, the V gene TRBV29-1, with 9 nucleotides matching TRBD2. This CDR3 is 13 amino acids long. The V and J ends lost 6 bases and 7 bases, in that order; junction bases with no gene match: 7. Per the germline V gene, CDR1 is SQVTM and CDR2 is ANQGSEA. The full variable domain, with the rest looked up from reference TRBV29-1 and TRBJ2-4, is SAVISQKPSRDICQRGTSLTIQCQVDSQVTMMFWYRQQPGQSLTLIATANQGSEATYESGFVIDKFPISRPNLTFSTLTVSNMSPEDSSIYLCSVEGTSRNIQYFGAGTRLSVL.

The V gene is TRBV5-6, the J gene TRBJ2-5, with 10 bases matching TRBD2. Germline V CDR1 and CDR2: SGHDT, YYEEEE. Germline trimming cut 2 bases from V and 5 bases from J; bases unmatched to any gene: 6. This CDR3 has 15 amino acids. The CDR3 here is CASSFLAGVKETQYF. The CDR3 nucleotides are TGTGCCAGCAGCTTCCTAGCGGGGGTAAAGGAGACCCAGTACTTC.

This chain joins TRBV7-3 and TRBJ1-1; D unclear. Germline CDR1 SGHTA, CDR2 FQGTGA. This CDR3 has 13 residues. V lost 2 bases and J 8 bases, leaving 12 bases between the germline ends. DNA for the CDR3: TGTGCCAGCAGCTTATCCCCCCGGGAAGAAGCTTTCTTT. This gives the protein CASSLSPREEAFF.

This CDR3 reads CAISVGVMNTGELFF. DNA for the CDR3: TGTGCCATCAGTGTCGGAGTAATGAACACCGGGGAGCTGTTTTTT. The chain combines TRBV10-3 with TRBJ2-2; no clear D gene. The length of the CDR3 is 15 residues. Germline loops: CDR1 ENHRY, CDR2 SYGVKD. With 4 bases removed from V and 1 base from J, the gap between germline ends came to 10 bases.

This rearrangement joins TRBV4-1 to TRBJ2-1; TRBD2 matches at 10 bases. Germline trimming cut 4 bases from V and 3 bases from J; bases unmatched to any gene: 6. This CDR3 spans 16 amino acids. Per germline, CDR1 MGHRA and CDR2 YSYEKL. The CDR3 here is CASSRLGLADYNEQFF. CDR3 sequence (DNA): TGCGCCAGCAGCCGATTAGGACTAGCGGACTACAATGAGCAGTTCTTC.

V and J are TRBV27 and TRBJ1-2; no definite D call. CDR3 size: 16 residues. V was trimmed by 5 bases and J by 2 bases, leaving 18 bases between them. Germline CDR1 reads MNHEY; CDR2 reads SMNVEV (reference sequence). The CDR3 DNA reads TGTGCCAGCAGTCGCTTTATACCCGGGATCAACTATGGCTACACCTTC. This gives the protein CASSRFIPGINYGYTF.

The CDR3 is CSVRRGTGEGEQYF. The CDR3 DNA reads as TGCAGCGTCAGGCGCGGGACGGGAGAAGGAGAGCAGTACTTC. This chain connects TRBV29-1 to TRBJ2-7; the D gene is possibly TRBD2 (6 bases). V gave up 6 bases and J gave up 7 bases, with 22 bases separating them. The CDR3 runs 14 residues. Germline V lookup: CDR1 SQVTM, CDR2 ANQGSEA.

Only a few counts were recorded for this clone. J is TRBJ2-5 and V is TRBV4-2, with 7 bases aligning to TRBD1. The CDR3 has 14 amino acids. Germline values: CDR1 LGHNA, CDR2 YNFKEQ. Unmatched junction bases numbered 7, after V lost 4 bases and J lost 5 bases. The CDR3 DNA sequence: TGTGCCAGCAGCCCAAACAGGGGCAGGGAGACCCAGTACTTC. As protein: CASSPNRGRETQYF.

This chain connects TRBV9 to TRBJ1-1; weak D call: TRBD1 (5 bases). Per the germline V gene, CDR1 is SGDLS and CDR2 is YYNGEE. The CDR3 has 16 residues. The V gene lost 0 bases and the J gene lost 1 base, with 13 bases spanning the gap. The chain's CDR3 is CASSVAAGSKNTEAFF. CDR3 nucleotide sequence: TGTGCCAGCAGCGTAGCGGCAGGGTCCAAGAACACTGAAGCTTTCTTT.

This clone was seen a single time. The chain joins TRBV7-9 to TRBJ2-7; D is uncertain. Germline values: CDR1 SEHNR, CDR2 FQNEAQ (reference sequence). This CDR3 has 12 residues. V was cut by 4 bases and J by 4 bases, with 8 bases left in between. The CDR3 sequence is CASSSQGYEQYF. CDR3 in DNA: TGTGCCAGCAGCTCCCAAGGGTACGAGCAGTACTTC.

This clone appeared a single time. The V gene is TRBV11-2, the J gene TRBJ2-3, with 8 bases identical to TRBD2. Trimming removed 1 base from V and 6 bases from J; junction bases left unmatched: 6. There are 15 residues in the CDR3. Germline V CDR1 and CDR2: SGHAT, FQNNGV. CDR3 coding DNA: TGTGCCAGCAGCTTAGCGGGGGGGCCAGGGGATACGCAGTATTTT. Amino acids: CASSLAGGPGDTQYF. Looking up the rest from reference TRBV11-2 and TRBJ2-3 gives the full variable domain: EAGVAQSPRYKIIEKRQSVAFWCNPISGHATLYWYQQILGQGPKLLIQFQNNGVVDDSQLPKDRFSAERLKGVDSTLKIQPAKLEDSAVYLCASSLAGGPGDTQYFGPGTRLTVL.

The table lists this clone with a few counts. This chain uses TRBV7-2 with TRBJ2-3; perhaps TRBD2 as D (6 bases). This CDR3 has 12 amino acids. Germline loops: CDR1 SGHTA, CDR2 FQGNSA. CDR3 nucleotides: TGTAACACGGGGGACCCGGGAGATACGCAGTATTTT. Its translation is CNTGDPGDTQYF.

Notes on this clone: In the same sample, other DNA sequences code for this CDR3. The chain employs TRBV18 and TRBJ1-5, with a tentative D call TRBD1 (5 bases). Between the trimmed V and J ends, which lost 0 bases and 4 bases, there was a span of 7 bases. CDR1 and CDR2 from the germline V gene are KGHSH and LQKENI. The CDR3 runs 14 residues. CDR3 sequence: CASSPPGPNQPQHF. The CDR3 DNA sequence: TGTGCCAGCTCACCACCGGGGCCGAATCAGCCCCAGCATTTT.

The chain links TRBV27 to TRBJ2-5; D gene uncertain. Trimming left V 6 bases short and J 2 bases short, with 13 bases between. Germline CDR1 and CDR2: MNHEY and SMNVEV (reference sequence). CDR3 length equals 14 residues. The CDR3 loop is CASRRLGGQETQYF. CDR3 coding DNA: TGTGCCAGCAGGCGGCTAGGTGGGCAAGAGACCCAGTACTTC.